This record concerns one T cell receptor beta chain sequence. Its target antigen remains unknown. Base qualities are not provided; no much larger clone lies one nucleotide away. A total of roughly 30 patients with locally advanced or metastatic urothelial carcinoma, treated at Memorial Sloan Kettering on a trial protocol, made up the cohort. Peripheral blood mononuclear cells were collected pretreatment and during treatment, with between 1 and 8 total time points obtained per patient. The Qiagen DNeasy Blood extraction kit was used to purify genomic DNA from total PBMCs and tumor samples. PBMCs were collected pretreatment and during treatment, and were isolated and stored as previously described. The entry originates in a study of PD-L1 blockade in urothelial cancer (dated by TCRdb to about 2017). At the level of the whole study: Every patient began therapy at some point between 2013 and 2015 and was given atezolizumab 1,200 mg intravenously every 3 weeks. Blood samples yielded a median of roughly 140,000 T cells and more than 80,000 unique TCRs, with median clonality 0.080. Patients had an ECOG performance status of 0 or 1 and had received between 0 and 3 prior chemotherapy regimens. Blood samples were analyzed at 3 weeks after treatment start (second dose) and at 6 weeks after treatment start. Durable clinical benefit was defined as progression-free survival longer than 6 months, and TCR features were also tested against progression-free and overall survival. Whole exome sequencing and RNA sequencing of pretreatment tumors were performed alongside TCR sequencing in the same patients. TCR sequencing covered pretreatment tumor samples and matched, serially collected peripheral blood taken before and after atezolizumab treatment. Some 30 patients had pretreatment blood TCR-seq, about 24 had at least one posttreatment blood collection, and about 24 had tumor TCR-seq. Twenty-five of 29 patients were identified as males with urothelial cancer of bladder origin, and a prior smoking history was reported by 18 of 29 patients. Somatic, immune and clinical correlates of response to PD-L1 blockade with atezolizumab in urothelial cancer were the focus of an exploratory multi-omic analysis. Durable clinical benefit was achieved by nine patients and was not achieved by 20 patients. The investigation overall reported the following: Among patients with durable benefit, tumor-associated TCR clones showed greater expansion in peripheral blood 3 weeks after treatment started (n ≈ 21, p = 0.022). Improved progression-free and overall survival was associated with having pretreatment peripheral blood TCR clonality below the median. Because the sample size was small (n = 29) and many of the analyses were exploratory, the results are meant to be hypothesis-generating.

Measured from the cysteine to the phenylalanine, the CDR3 is 15 residues long. The read is trimmed to its CDR3 DNA, 45 bases read in frame from base 1. The junction shows trimming of 6 bases on V and 0 bases on J, plus 14 bases between the germline ends. CDR1 and CDR2, per the germline V gene, are MNHNS and SASEGT. Each PCR received spiked-in synthetic TCR analog templates so that absolute template abundance could be estimated from read counts. The immunoSEQ assay used bias-controlled V and J gene primers to amplify TCRbeta CDR3 regions from genomic DNA. Sequencing of rearranged TCRbeta segments was done at approximately 20X coverage. The authors' pipeline ran thus. Sequencing errors were corrected by clustering and CDR3s were annotated against IMGT to assign V, D and J genes. Only productive TCRbeta rearrangements were used in downstream analyses, excluding out-of-frame or stop-codon sequences. To compute clonality, Shannon entropy was normalized by the log of the number of unique productive sequences and then subtracted from one. Fisher's exact test with Benjamini-Hochberg correction, using a cutoff of adjusted p below 0.01, was how clones that differed between time points or between blood and tumor were identified. TCRdb holds this immuneACCESS table with in-frame rearrangements only. Some clones are missing; in checked studies, unresolved V genes explain under half, and the rest has no known cause. V, J and clone size reflect that table, while D and trimming were determined from the DNA. For this sample the table gives roughly 38,000 clones, of which 82% were detected only once. Approximately 3.4% of the sample goes to the ten largest clones.

The specimen was PBMCs, collected around atezolizumab (anti-PD-L1) treatment. This chain joins TRBV6-1 to TRBJ1-1, and perhaps TRBD1 as D gene, on 6 matching bases. The sequence derives from a man aged 65 to 85 with urothelial cancer. CDR3 reads: CASSERTAMNTEAFF. The nucleotide sequence is given as TGTGCCAGCAGCGAAAGGACAGCAATGAACACTGAAGCTTTCTTT.